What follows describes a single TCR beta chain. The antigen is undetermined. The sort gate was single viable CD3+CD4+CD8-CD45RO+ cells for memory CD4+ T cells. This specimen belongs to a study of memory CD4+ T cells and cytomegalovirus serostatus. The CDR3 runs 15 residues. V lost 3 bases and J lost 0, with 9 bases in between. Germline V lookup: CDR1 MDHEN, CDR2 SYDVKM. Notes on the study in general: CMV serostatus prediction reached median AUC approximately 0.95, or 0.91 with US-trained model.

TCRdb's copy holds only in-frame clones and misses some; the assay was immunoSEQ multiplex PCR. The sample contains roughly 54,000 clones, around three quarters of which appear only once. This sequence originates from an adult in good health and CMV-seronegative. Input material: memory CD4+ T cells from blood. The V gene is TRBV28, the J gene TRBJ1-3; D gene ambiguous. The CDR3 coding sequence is TGTGCCAGCAGTTTTCGCGCAACCTCTGGAAACACCATATATTTT. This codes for CASSFRATSGNTIYF.